The clone carrying this TCR beta chain has at least ten counts. Its antigen is unidentified. Germline V gene sequence: CDR1 SQVTM, CDR2 ANQGSEA. V lost 0 bases, J lost 7 bases, and 16 bases lay in between. The CDR3 has 15 amino acids. This sample stems from a study of response to subunit inactivated influenza vaccine. Study-wide results and caveats: Each seasonal influenza vaccination, the authors suggested, recruits few new T cells.

TCRdb reprocessed the RT-PCR reads via MiXCR and lists one record per CDR3 protein. Counted here are roughly 780,000 distinct CDR3 sequences, under 20% occurring once; the ten biggest clones make up roughly a tenth. The J gene is TRBJ2-1, the V gene TRBV29-1, with D hard to call. The clonotype was recovered from a man aged 45 to 65 who received an inactivated influenza vaccine. The sequenced sample was PBMCs from blood, obtained 5 days after vaccination. The CDR3 reads CSVEDVRQLGNEQFF. In nucleotides, the CDR3 is TGCAGCGTTGAAGATGTTAGACAATTGGGGAATGAGCAGTTCTTC.